Sequencing of this T cell receptor beta chain was carried out in a study of CXCR3-negative and CXCR3-positive naive CD8 T cells. Points from the study as a whole: TRB CDR3 hydrophobicity was greater in CXCR3-positive naive cells than in CXCR3-negative naive cells.

UMI labels and 5' RACE were used to prepare the TRB cDNA libraries. TCRdb re-called the 5' RACE reads and catalogs CDR3 proteins one per entry, DNA excluded. The table gives under 8,000 distinct CDR3 sequences; the top ten clones make up around 1.2% of it. This CDR3 has 15 amino acids. CDR1 DFQATT and CDR2 SNEGSKA come from the germline V gene (reference sequence). Of note for this clonotype: The antigen is undetermined.

The sequenced sample was naive CXCR3+ CD8+ T cells from blood. The subset was: CD45RO-CCR7+CD27+CD95- naive CD8+ T cells expressing CXCR3 (TNR3+). The chain combines TRBV20-1 with TRBJ2-3; TCRdb picks TRBD1, but there is no DNA to check that call. This receptor was identified in a human donor in good health. Some clones in this sample may be carry-over from other donors' samples. Here the CDR3 reads CSALPDRVSTDTQYF.